The T cell receptor beta chain under discussion was sequenced for a study of OX40 agonist ivuxolimab in advanced cancers. Study as a whole: Administration of intravenous ivuxolimab to patients occurred every 2 weeks at 0.01 to 10 mg/kg.

Repertoires were generated with immunoSEQ multiplex PCR, while TCRdb's copy carries only in-frame clones and drops some. The sample holds tens of thousands of clones, about 88% seen once. Regarding the study as a whole: Both CD4+ and CD8+ T cell populations in blood had undergone clonal expansion by week 6 at 0.1 to 3.0 mg/kg. Low normalized T-cell clonal expansion also characterized some of the nonresponders.

Comment on this clone: Its antigen is undetermined.

The germline V gene encodes CDR1 SEHNR and CDR2 FQNEAQ (reference sequence). The CDR3 has 14 residues. Trimming cost V 9 bases and J 0 bases, with 13 bases left between them. The sequence derives from an adult with an advanced solid tumor such as melanoma, head and neck, liver or kidney cancer. The chain has TRBV7-9 and TRBJ2-3; D not resolved. The source material was CD4+ or CD8+ T cells sorted from blood, sampled in a trial of the OX40 agonist ivuxolimab. CDR3 protein: CASSSAASTDTQYF. The CDR3 DNA reads as TGTGCCAGTTCTAGTGCCGCTAGCACAGATACGCAGTATTTT.